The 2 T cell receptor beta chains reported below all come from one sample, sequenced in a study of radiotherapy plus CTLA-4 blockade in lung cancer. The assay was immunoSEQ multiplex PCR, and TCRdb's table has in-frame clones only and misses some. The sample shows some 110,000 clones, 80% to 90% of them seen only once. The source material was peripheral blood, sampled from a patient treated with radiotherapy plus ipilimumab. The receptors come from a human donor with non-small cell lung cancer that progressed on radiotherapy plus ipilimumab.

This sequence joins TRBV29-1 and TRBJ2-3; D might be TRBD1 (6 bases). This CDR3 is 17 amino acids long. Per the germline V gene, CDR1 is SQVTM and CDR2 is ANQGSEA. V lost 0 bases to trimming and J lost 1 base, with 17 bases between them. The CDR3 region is CSVEEGQGPLGTDTQYF. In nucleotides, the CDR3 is TGCAGCGTTGAAGAGGGACAAGGACCCCTCGGCACAGATACGCAGTATTTT.

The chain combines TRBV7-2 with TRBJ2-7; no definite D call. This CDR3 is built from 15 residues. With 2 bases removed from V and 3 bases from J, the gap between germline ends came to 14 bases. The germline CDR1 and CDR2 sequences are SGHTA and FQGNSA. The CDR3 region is CASSLFPHRSYEQYF. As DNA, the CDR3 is TGTGCCAGCAGCTTATTCCCCCACCGGAGCTACGAGCAGTACTTC.